A single sample is the source of the 20 T cell receptor beta chains below, sequenced in a study of OX40 agonist ivuxolimab in advanced cancers. Profiling relied on immunoSEQ multiplex PCR, and the TCRdb table lists in-frame clones only, not all of them. Of 55,000 to 70,000 clones listed, about 80% are singletons. Material: CD4+ or CD8+ T cells sorted from blood, obtained in a trial of the OX40 agonist ivuxolimab. The receptors derive from an adult with an advanced solid tumor such as melanoma, head and neck, liver or kidney cancer.

The chain employs TRBV7-9 and TRBJ2-1; TRBD1 matches at 9 bases. CDR3 length equals 16 residues. Germline V gene sequence: CDR1 SEHNR, CDR2 FQNEAQ (reference sequence). After removal of 2 bases from V and 8 bases from J, the junction contained 10 bases not matched to a gene. The CDR3 nucleotides read TGTGCCAGCAGCTTATCCCCCGGACAGGGGACCGATGAGCAGTTCTTC. Translated, it gives CASSLSPGQGTDEQFF.

The rearrangement joins TRBV6-1 to TRBJ2-7; maybe TRBD1 (5 bases). V lost 2 bases, J lost 6 bases, and 17 bases lay in between. This CDR3 contains 15 residues. Per germline, CDR1 MNHNS and CDR2 SASEGT. The CDR3 DNA reads TGTGCCAGCAGTGAACTAGGGCCAGGGTTGGGCGAGCAGTACTTC. This encodes CASSELGPGLGEQYF.

This clone turned up a few times. V usage is TRBV5-6 and J usage is TRBJ2-5; D could derive from TRBD1 or TRBD2 (7 bases each). The CDR3 loop spans 15 amino acids. V dropped 4 bases and J dropped 4 bases, with 17 bases sitting between them. Germline loops: CDR1 SGHDT, CDR2 YYEEEE. CDR3 residues: CASSGGDRLPETQYF. In DNA, the CDR3 is TGTGCCAGCAGCGGGGGGGACAGACTTCCAGAGACCCAGTACTTC.

The chain uses TRBV30 and TRBJ1-1; no definite D call. V lost 3 bases and J 6 bases, leaving 17 bases between the germline ends. The CDR3 is 14 residues long. Germline V gene lookup returns CDR1 GTSNPN and CDR2 SVGIG (reference sequence). CDR3 nucleotide sequence: TGTGCCTGGAGGCTCCCGGACTCGACCGCTGAAGCTTTCTTT. Its translation: CAWRLPDSTAEAFF.

As for this clone: Relative to the germline gene, one junction end is altered; a read error may explain this. The chain couples TRBV18 to TRBJ1-1; no firm D call. Per germline, CDR1 KGHSH and CDR2 LQKENI. There are 13 residues in the CDR3. In DNA form, the CDR3 reads TGTGCCAGCTCTCCACAGTCGAACACTGAAGCTTTCTTT. This gives the protein CASSPQSNTEAFF.

The chain is built from TRBV12-5 and TRBJ1-4; TRBD1 matches at 8 bases. The V gene's germline CDR1 is LGHNT and CDR2 FRNRAP. After removal of 7 bases from V and 7 bases from J, the junction contained 8 bases not matched to a gene. This CDR3 contains 14 residues. CDR3 DNA sequence: TGTGCTAGTGCTACGGACAGGGCGGGTGAAAAACTGTTTTTT. Translating gives CASATDRAGEKLFF.

The chain links TRBV5-4 to TRBJ1-3, with D unclear. The CDR3 covers 15 residues. With 0 bases removed from V and 0 bases from J, the gap between germline ends came to 7 bases. Germline values: CDR1 SGHNT, CDR2 YYREEE (reference sequence). Here the CDR3 reads CASSLDGLSGNTIYF. The CDR3 bases are TGTGCCAGCAGCTTGGACGGGCTCTCTGGAAACACCATATATTTT.

The chain combines TRBV7-9 with TRBJ1-2; 9 nucleotides match TRBD1. V trimming: 4 bases; J trimming: 2 bases; junction bases outside the gene matches: 5. CDR1 is SEHNR and CDR2 is FQNEAQ in the germline V gene (reference sequence). The CDR3 runs to 15 residues. This CDR3 reads CASSSGTGRNYGYTF. The CDR3 coding sequence is TGTGCCAGCAGCTCCGGGACAGGGAGGAACTATGGCTACACCTTC.

V is TRBV19 and J is TRBJ2-7; 12 positions match TRBD1. Losses at the gene ends were 2 bases for V and 5 bases for J; bases not matched to a gene: 13. Germline-derived CDR1 and CDR2 are LNHDA and SQIVND (reference sequence). The CDR3 spans 18 residues. CDR3 region: CASSIRPGQGAAGDEQYF. The DNA of the CDR3 is TGTGCCAGTAGTATACGACCGGGACAGGGGGCCGCCGGGGACGAGCAGTACTTC.

This chain connects TRBV19 to TRBJ2-1, with D possibly matching TRBD1 (7 bases). Trimming left V 6 bases short and J 3 bases short, with 21 bases between. The germline V gene encodes CDR1 LNHDA and CDR2 SQIVND (reference sequence). CDR3 length: 17 residues. In DNA, the CDR3 is TGTGCCAGTAGACCCCCAAGTTGGCAGGGGGGCTACAATGAGCAGTTCTTC. Protein product: CASRPPSWQGGYNEQFF.

The genes are TRBV7-3 and TRBJ2-1; D could derive from TRBD1 or TRBD2 (5 bases each). Trimming pared 5 bases from V and 4 bases from J, leaving 15 bases between. The CDR3 covers 15 residues. The germline V gene encodes CDR1 SGHTA and CDR2 FQGTGA. In DNA form, the CDR3 reads TGTGCCAGCAGCCATCTCCGCAGGGAGTACAATGAGCAGTTCTTC. Encoded protein: CASSHLRREYNEQFF. The full variable domain, completed using reference TRBV7-3 and TRBJ2-1, is GAGVSQTPSNKVTEKGKYVELRCDPISGHTALYWYRQSLGQGPEFLIYFQGTGAADDSGLPNDRFFAVRPEGSVSTLKIQRTERGDSAVYLCASSHLRREYNEQFFGPGTRLTVL.

This clone was picked up one time. The V call is TRBV12-2, the J call TRBJ2-1. TRBV12-2 is noted as a pseudogene. The CDR3 sequence is 10 residues long. This CDR3 reads CASRPRKQFF. The DNA for the CDR3 is TGTGCAAGTCGCCCCCGCAAGCAGTTCTTC.

The rearrangement joins TRBV7-6 to TRBJ1-4; no clear D gene. With 1 base removed from V and 4 bases from J, the gap between germline ends came to 7 bases. Germline V gene sequence: CDR1 SGHVS, CDR2 FNYEAQ. The CDR3 length is 14 residues. CDR3 in amino acids: CASSLGRLNEKLFF. CDR3 DNA sequence: TGTGCCAGCAGCTTAGGGCGGCTTAATGAAAAACTGTTTTTT.

The rearrangement uses TRBV25-1 and TRBJ1-5; D call uncertain. V was shortened by 5 bases and J by 4 bases, with 9 bases between the two germline ends. Germline loops: CDR1 MGHDK, CDR2 SYGVNS. The CDR3 length is 13 residues. Written as DNA, the CDR3 is TGTGCCAGCAGTTCCATCAGTAATCAGCCCCAGCATTTT. Translated, it gives CASSSISNQPQHF.

V gene TRBV7-2 combines with J gene TRBJ2-3, with 8 bases matching TRBD2. CDR3 length: 15 residues. The V and J ends lost 5 bases and 1 base, in that order; junction bases with no gene match: 5. CDR1 SGHTA and CDR2 FQGNSA come from the germline V gene. CDR3 loop: CASSLSGAGTDTQYF. CDR3 nucleotide sequence: TGTGCCAGCAGCCTTAGCGGGGCAGGCACAGATACGCAGTATTTT.

The rearrangement uses TRBV2 and TRBJ1-6; D gene ambiguous. The V end was cut by 3 bases, the J end by 0 bases, with 9 bases between. CDR1 and CDR2 (germline): SNHLY, FYNNEI. This CDR3 region has 16 residues. CDR3 DNA: TGTGCCAGCAGTGATAGGTTTAGCTCCTATAATTCACCCCTCCACTTT. It translates to CASSDRFSSYNSPLHF.

The CDR3 DNA sequence: TGTGCCAGCAGCTTAAATCTAGCCGCTGAAGCTTTCTTT. Its protein product is CASSLNLAAEAFF. The chain uses TRBV11-3 and TRBJ1-1; D is ambiguous. Between the trimmed V and J ends, which lost 2 bases and 6 bases, there was a span of 10 bases. The CDR3 loop spans 13 amino acids. Germline loops: CDR1 SGHNT, CDR2 YENEEA. Full variable domain (rest looked up from reference TRBV11-3 and TRBJ1-1): EAGVVQSPRYKIIEKKQPVAFWCNPISGHNTLYWYLQNLGQGPELLIRYENEEAVDDSQLPKDRFSAERLKGVDSTLKIQPAELGDSAVYLCASSLNLAAEAFFGQGTRLTVV.

V gene TRBV10-1 combines with J gene TRBJ1-2; a weak D match, TRBD1 (5 bases). V was trimmed by 2 bases and J by 8 bases, leaving 15 bases between them. Germline assignment: CDR1 WNHNN and CDR2 SYGVQD (reference sequence). CDR3 length equals 14 residues. CDR3 in amino acids: CASSEAGTPAGYTF. DNA of the CDR3: TGCGCCAGCAGTGAGGCAGGGACTCCGGCCGGCTACACCTTC.

The chain carries TRBV18 and TRBJ1-5, with 10 nucleotides matching TRBD1. The junction had 3 bases not matched to a gene; V was cut back by 5 bases and J by 5 bases. The CDR3 loop spans 14 amino acids. Germline V CDR1 and CDR2: KGHSH, LQKENI. Here the CDR3 DNA reads TGTGCCAGCTCAGGGGACAGGGGCCATCAGCCCCAGCATTTT. Its translation: CASSGDRGHQPQHF.

The gene calls are TRBV7-2 and TRBJ2-7; 7 bases line up with TRBD1. This CDR3 has 16 residues. The J segment lost 5 bases and the V segment lost 4 bases, leaving 14 bases of the junction unmatched. The V gene's germline CDR1 is SGHTA and CDR2 FQGNSA. This CDR3 is CASSSGTVLTFDEQYF. CDR3 coding DNA: TGTGCCAGCAGCTCCGGGACAGTCCTGACCTTCGACGAGCAGTACTTC.